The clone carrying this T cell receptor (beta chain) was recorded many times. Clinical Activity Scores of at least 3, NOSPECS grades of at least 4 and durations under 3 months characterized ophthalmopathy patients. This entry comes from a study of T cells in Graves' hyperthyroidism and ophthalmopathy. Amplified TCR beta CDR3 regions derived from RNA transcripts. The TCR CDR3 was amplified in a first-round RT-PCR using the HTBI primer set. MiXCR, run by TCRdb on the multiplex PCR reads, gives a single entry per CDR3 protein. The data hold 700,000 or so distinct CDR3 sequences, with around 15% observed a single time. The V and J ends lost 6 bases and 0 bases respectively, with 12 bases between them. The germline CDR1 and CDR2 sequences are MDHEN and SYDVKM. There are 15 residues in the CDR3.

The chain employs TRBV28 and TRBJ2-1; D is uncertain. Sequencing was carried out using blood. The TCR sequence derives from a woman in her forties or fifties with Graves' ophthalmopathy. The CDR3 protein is CASSPPLPSYNEQFF. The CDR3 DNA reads TGTGCCAGCAGCCCCCCCCTGCCCTCCTACAATGAGCAGTTCTTC.